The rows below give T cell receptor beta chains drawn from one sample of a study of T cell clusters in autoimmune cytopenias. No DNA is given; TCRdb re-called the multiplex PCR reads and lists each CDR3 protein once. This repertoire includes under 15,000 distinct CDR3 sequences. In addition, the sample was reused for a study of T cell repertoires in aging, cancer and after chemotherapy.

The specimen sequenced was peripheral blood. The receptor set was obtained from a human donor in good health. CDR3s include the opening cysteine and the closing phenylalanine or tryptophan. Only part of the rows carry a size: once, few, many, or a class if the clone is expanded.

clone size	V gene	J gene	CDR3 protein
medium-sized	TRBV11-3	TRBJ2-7	CASSQRPTGDEQYF
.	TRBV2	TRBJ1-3	CASRSTGSSGNTIYF
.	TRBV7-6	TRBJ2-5	CASSRGRETQYF
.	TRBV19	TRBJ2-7	CASSIRPTGGGPYEQYF
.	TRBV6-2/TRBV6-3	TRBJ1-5	CASSEGNQPQHF
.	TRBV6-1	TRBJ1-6	CASSDRGYSPLHF
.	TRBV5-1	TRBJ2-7	CASSVLPSETGGEQYF
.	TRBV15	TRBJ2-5	CATNSGEETQYF
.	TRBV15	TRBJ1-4	CATSSDLDRSKEKLFF
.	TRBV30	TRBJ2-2	CAWSRNRGGGELFF
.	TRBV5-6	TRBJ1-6	CASSLSQGAKNSPLHF
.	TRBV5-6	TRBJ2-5	CASSLRRRTQETQYF
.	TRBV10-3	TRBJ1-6	CAISEPGEDSPLHF
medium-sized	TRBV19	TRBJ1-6	CASSVTAGGSPLHF
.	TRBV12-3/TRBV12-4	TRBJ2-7	CASSLGRGGVEQYF
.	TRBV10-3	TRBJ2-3	CAISESGSTDTQYF
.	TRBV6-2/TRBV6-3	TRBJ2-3	CASSLTSEFDTQYF
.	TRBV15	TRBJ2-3	CATSSSGVHTDTQYF
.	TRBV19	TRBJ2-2	CASSIYWDTGELFF
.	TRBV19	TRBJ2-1	CASSIEGLSSYNEQFF
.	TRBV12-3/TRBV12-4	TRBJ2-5	CASRGQETQYF
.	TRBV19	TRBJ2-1	CASSIGTLLGNEQFF
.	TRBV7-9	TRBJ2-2	CASSPPARVTGELFF
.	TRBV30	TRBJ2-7	CAWSVGREQYF
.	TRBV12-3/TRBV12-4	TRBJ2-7	CASSTLGGGEQYF
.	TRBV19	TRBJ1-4	CASRLTTGIATNEKLFF
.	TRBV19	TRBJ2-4	CASSRTSGGATDIQYF
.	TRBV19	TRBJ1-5	CASDGRVSNQPQHF
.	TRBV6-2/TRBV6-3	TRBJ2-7	CASSESPGGLYEQYF
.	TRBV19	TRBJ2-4	CASSLRGQNIQYF
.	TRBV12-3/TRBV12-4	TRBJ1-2	CASSEDMGYGYTF
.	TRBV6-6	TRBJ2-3	CASSPDVPSQIGTQYF
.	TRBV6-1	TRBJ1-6	CASRPGTGNGTPLHF
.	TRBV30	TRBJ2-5	CAWSLGARETQYF
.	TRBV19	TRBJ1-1	CASSPYSGTGATEAFF
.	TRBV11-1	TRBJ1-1	CASSLEGGFTEAFF
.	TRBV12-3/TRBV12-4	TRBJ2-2	CASTTLMGVGTGELFF
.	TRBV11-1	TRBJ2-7	CASSSQGYEQYF
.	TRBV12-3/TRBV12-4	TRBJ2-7	CASRPGQGAFEQYF
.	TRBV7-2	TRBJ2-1	CASSLAEGLEQFF
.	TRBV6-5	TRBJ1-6	CASAGGADSPLHF
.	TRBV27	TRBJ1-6	CASSLMDNSPLHF
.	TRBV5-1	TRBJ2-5	CASSPDSQETQYF
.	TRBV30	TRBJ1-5	CAWSVLSERQPQHF
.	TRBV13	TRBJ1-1	CASSLGRTGSNTEAFF
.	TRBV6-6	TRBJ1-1	CASSVTGRNTEAFF
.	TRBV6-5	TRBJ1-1	CASSSPQVHLNTEAFF
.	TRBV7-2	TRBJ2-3	CASSLDPDTQYF
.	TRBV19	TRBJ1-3	CASNKNTGSSGNTIYF
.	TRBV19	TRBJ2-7	CASSGRRYEQYF
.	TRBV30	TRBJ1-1	CAWSVGQGSTEAFF
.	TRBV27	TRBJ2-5	CASKQGGEETQYF
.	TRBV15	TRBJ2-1	CAGGAGYNEQFF
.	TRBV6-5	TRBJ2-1	CASSYPSDRGRNEQFF
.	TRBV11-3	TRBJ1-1	CASSSREGGRAEAFF